This TCR beta chain was found in a study of blood T cell repertoires in COVID-19. Across 20 to 25 US areas, participants ranged in age from about 18 to 90 years. Per the germline V gene, CDR1 is SGHRS and CDR2 is YFSETQ. The CDR3 consists of 16 residues. V shed 5 bases, J shed 2 bases, and the junction held 11 bases outside the gene matches. How the authors handled the data: Quantification of nucleated cells was approximated via reference gene primer amplification. Profiling relied on immunoSEQ multiplex PCR, and the TCRdb table lists in-frame clones only, not all of them. That table furnishes V, J and clone size, whereas the DNA furnished D and trimming. This sample has under 150,000 clones, with around four fifths found just once.

The sample consisted of PBMCs or T cells enriched from blood (not recorded which). This clonotype originated in a middle-aged woman who had recovered from COVID-19. J is TRBJ2-3 and V is TRBV5-1; 7 nucleotides match TRBD1. The DNA for the CDR3 is TGCGCCAGCAGTCGGACCACAGGGGATTACACAGATACGCAGTATTTT. Protein: CASSRTTGDYTDTQYF. The variable domain in full, with the rest retrieved from reference TRBV5-1 and TRBJ2-3, is KAGVTQTPRYLIKTRGQQVTLSCSPISGHRSVSWYQQTPGQGLQFLFEYFSETQRNKGNFPGRFSGRQFSNSRSEMNVSTLELGDSALYLCASSRTTGDYTDTQYFGPGTRLTVL.